This T cell receptor (beta chain) was recovered during a study of T cell repertoires in chronic hepatitis B (dated by TCRdb to the late 2010s). Trimming takes 3 bases from V and 2 bases from J, and the germline ends sit 14 bases apart. From the germline V gene, CDR1 is KGHSH and CDR2 is LQKENI. The CDR3, from cysteine to phenylalanine, totals 15 residues. The sequence is cut down to CDR3 DNA, 45 bases in frame from base 1. In the case of this clone: Its antigen is not yet known. Base qualities are not at hand, and no much larger clone is one base apart.

Library preparation employed the immunoSEQ multiplex PCR assay. TCRdb provides this immuneACCESS table in a form limited to in-frame rearrangements. Some clones are lacking; in checked studies, under half of them reflect an unresolved V gene, and why the rest are absent is not known. Present in this sample are about 1,000 clones, 65% to 80% of which were seen just once. The ten most abundant clones make up about 8.6% of the sample. The sequence is built from TRBV18 and TRBJ2-7, and the D gene may be TRBD1, 6 bases matching. This clonotype originated in a human donor with chronic hepatitis B virus infection. Source material: total CD8+ T cells from PBMCs. The CDR3 protein is CASSPPQGMTYEQYF. At the DNA level, the sequence is TGTGCCAGCTCACCTCCACAGGGAATGACCTACGAGCAGTACTTC.